The rows below give T cell receptor beta chains drawn from one sample of a study of cytomegalovirus exposure and HLA in healthy donors. Only in-frame clones appear in the TCRdb table, and some are missing; sequencing was by immunoSEQ multiplex PCR. The sample includes 100,000 to 150,000 clones, roughly 80% of them seen just once. Material: PBMCs. All receptors derive from a female donor in good health and CMV-seropositive. Both conserved end residues are part of each CDR3.

CDR3 length: 14; J gene: TRBJ2-2; V gene: TRBV7-2; CDR3 protein: CASSLGGDTGELFF
CDR3 length: 15; J gene: TRBJ2-1; V gene: TRBV6-5; CDR3 protein: CASSKTRDINNEQFF
CDR3 length: 14; J gene: TRBJ2-3; V gene: TRBV5-1; CDR3 protein: CASSQTGNLDTQYF
CDR3 length: 15; J gene: TRBJ1-5; V gene: TRBV18; CDR3 protein: CASSPRPRGNQPQHF
CDR3 length: 16; J gene: TRBJ2-3; V gene: TRBV5-1; CDR3 protein: CASSWVLAGEGDTQYF
CDR3 length: 14; J gene: TRBJ1-1; V gene: TRBV7-9; CDR3 protein: CASSSPTGQLGAFF
CDR3 length: 11; J gene: TRBJ2-5; V gene: TRBV29-1; CDR3 protein: CSVEGAGTQYF
CDR3 length: 16; J gene: TRBJ2-3; V gene: TRBV7-2; CDR3 protein: CASSLVASGVSDTQYF
CDR3 length: 13; J gene: TRBJ1-4; V gene: TRBV4-1; CDR3 protein: CASSQAGVGKLFF
CDR3 length: 14; J gene: TRBJ1-2; V gene: TRBV7-2; CDR3 protein: CASSFAQGSQGYTF
CDR3 length: 12; J gene: TRBJ1-1; V gene: TRBV30; CDR3 protein: CAWSSSISGAFF
CDR3 length: 14; J gene: TRBJ1-5; V gene: TRBV21-1; CDR3 protein: CASSKTVSNQPQHF
CDR3 length: 16; J gene: TRBJ1-1; V gene: TRBV19; CDR3 protein: CASSRLAGPAPTEAFF
CDR3 length: 14; J gene: TRBJ1-2; V gene: TRBV7-9; CDR3 protein: CASTLMAGEYGYTF
CDR3 length: 14; J gene: TRBJ1-1; V gene: TRBV30; CDR3 protein: CAWSKQGAWAEAFF
CDR3 length: 16; J gene: TRBJ2-7; V gene: TRBV7-2; CDR3 protein: CASSATAGAGAYEQYF
CDR3 length: 13; J gene: TRBJ2-7; V gene: TRBV6-1; CDR3 protein: CASSAPRTREQYF
CDR3 length: 13; J gene: TRBJ2-7; V gene: TRBV19; CDR3 protein: CASRMDRGYEQYF
CDR3 length: 15; J gene: TRBJ2-1; V gene: TRBV10-2; CDR3 protein: CASSGSGGPYNEQFF
CDR3 length: 15; J gene: TRBJ2-5; V gene: TRBV5-3; CDR3 protein: CARSPAGTYQETQYF
CDR3 length: 15; J gene: TRBJ1-1; V gene: TRBV5-1; CDR3 protein: CASSLNRPMNTEAFF
CDR3 length: 11; J gene: TRBJ1-3; V gene: TRBV11-1; CDR3 protein: CASSSRNTIYF
CDR3 length: 17; J gene: TRBJ1-1; V gene: TRBV12-2; CDR3 protein: CASRFDRAGGYETEAFF
CDR3 length: 16; J gene: TRBJ2-2; V gene: TRBV9; CDR3 protein: CASSVGGGGYTGELFF
CDR3 length: 17; J gene: TRBJ2-1; V gene: TRBV4-2; CDR3 protein: CASSRSSTGTSDLEQFF
CDR3 length: 13; J gene: -; V gene: TRBV6-4; CDR3 protein: CASSILEGYEQYF
CDR3 length: 15; J gene: TRBJ1-1; V gene: TRBV11-1; CDR3 protein: CASSLRTGTNTEAFF
CDR3 length: 18; J gene: TRBJ1-5; V gene: TRBV27; CDR3 protein: CASSPTGTVFYSNQPQHF
CDR3 length: 15; J gene: TRBJ2-2; V gene: TRBV2; CDR3 protein: CASRETGQATGELFF